One and the same sample provided the 22 T cell receptor beta chains below, sequenced in a study of blood T cell repertoires in COVID-19. Assay: immunoSEQ multiplex PCR; the TCRdb copy retains only in-frame clones and omits some. The sample lists a few hundred thousand clones; about 89% were seen once. Sample: peripheral blood. The receptors were gathered from a young woman with COVID-19, enrolled during active disease.

CDR3 DNA: TGTGCCAGCAGTGAAATCCCGTCCTACGAGCAGTACTTC. This translates into CASSEIPSYEQYF. The chain couples TRBV6-1 to TRBJ2-7, with D unresolved. The CDR3 runs 13 residues. The V end was cut by 2 bases, the J end by 1 base, with 6 bases between. Germline V gene sequence: CDR1 MNHNS, CDR2 SASEGT.

This chain links TRBV5-1 with TRBJ1-4; 8 nucleotides align to TRBD1. In germline, CDR1 is SGHRS, CDR2 YFSETQ. The CDR3 length is 15 residues. V gave up 0 bases and J gave up 7 bases; unmatched junction bases: 5. This chain's CDR3 is CASSLAGTGVEKLFF. The CDR3 nucleotides read TGCGCCAGCAGCTTGGCCGGGACAGGAGTTGAAAAACTGTTTTTT.

This chain joins TRBV28 and TRBJ2-1; 10 bases agree with TRBD1. CDR3 size: 15 residues. Germline CDR1 reads MDHEN; CDR2 reads SYDVKM. V gave up 6 bases and J gave up 8 bases; unmatched junction bases: 10. The CDR3 DNA sequence: TGTGCCAGCAGCCAACCGGGACAGGGGCTGCATGAGCAGTTCTTC. Encoded protein: CASSQPGQGLHEQFF.

The chain employs TRBV21-1 and TRBJ2-7; TRBD2 is taken as the D call from the table, unchecked against the DNA. TRBV21-1 is termed a pseudogene. There are 12 residues in the CDR3. CDR3 in DNA: TGTGCCAGCAAAGGGCCGGACTGCACTAAGTACTTC. The encoded protein is CASKGPDCTKYF.

V and J are TRBV7-2 and TRBJ2-5; TRBD1 aligns across 7 bases. This CDR3 is 14 amino acids long. Germline CDR1 reads SGHTA; CDR2 reads FQGNSA. The V segment lost 3 bases and the J segment 4 bases; nucleotides outside the gene matches: 5. CDR3 protein: CASSFQTGRETQYF. The CDR3 DNA follows: TGTGCCAGCAGCTTCCAGACAGGGCGAGAGACCCAGTACTTC.

The chain couples TRBV18 to TRBJ2-1; no firm D call. Between the trimmed V and J ends, which lost 6 bases and 3 bases, there was a span of 15 bases. Germline CDR1 and CDR2: KGHSH and LQKENI. This CDR3 has 15 residues. CDR3 nucleotide sequence: TGTGCCAGCTCCCCCGTTGGTCAGTTCTACAATGAGCAGTTCTTC. Translated: CASSPVGQFYNEQFF. Full variable domain (rest looked up from reference TRBV18 and TRBJ2-1): NAGVMQNPRHLVRRRGQEARLRCSPMKGHSHVYWYRQLPEEGLKFMVYLQKENIIDESGMPKERFSAEFPKEGPSILRIQQVVRGDSAAYFCASSPVGQFYNEQFFGPGTRLTVL.

The rearrangement uses TRBV4-2 and TRBJ1-2; D possibly corresponds to TRBD1 (6 bases). This CDR3 region has 15 residues. V lost 5 bases and J lost 2, with 15 bases in between. Germline-derived CDR1 and CDR2 are LGHNA and YNFKEQ. The CDR3 protein is CASSVRRQANYGYTF. The CDR3, as DNA: TGTGCCAGCAGCGTTCGCCGACAGGCGAACTATGGCTACACCTTC.

The chain joins TRBV5-1 to TRBJ2-2; TRBD2 is a possible D gene (7 bases). Trimming pared 4 bases from V and 6 bases from J, leaving 10 bases between. From germline, CDR1 is SGHRS and CDR2 YFSETQ. CDR3 size: 13 residues. The CDR3 sequence is CASSLGGPGELFF. CDR3 DNA sequence: TGCGCCAGCAGCCTGGGGGGGCCCGGGGAGCTGTTTTTT.

CDR3 in amino acids: CASSYDIRNTEAFF. The CDR3 nucleotides read TGTGCCAGCAGTTACGACATACGGAACACTGAAGCTTTCTTT. The V call is TRBV6-5, the J call TRBJ1-1; D ambiguous. Per the germline V gene, CDR1 is MNHEY and CDR2 is SVGAGI. The V gene lost 2 bases and the J gene lost 1 base, with 8 bases spanning the gap. The CDR3 has 14 amino acids.

The chain is built from TRBV5-1 and TRBJ2-7; 9 bases are a match to TRBD1. CDR1 is SGHRS, CDR2 YFSETQ, per germline. The trim removed 4 bases at V and 3 bases at J, leaving 5 bases unmatched. The CDR3 consists of 14 residues. The CDR3 bases are TGCGCCAGCAGCCCGCCGGGACAGGGCTACGAGCAGTACTTC. Its protein is CASSPPGQGYEQYF.

The rearrangement uses TRBV10-3 and TRBJ2-7, with D perhaps matching TRBD2 (5 bases). The CDR3 has 13 amino acids. Trimming took 2 bases from V and 6 from J, leaving 11 bases between them. Germline V lookup: CDR1 ENHRY, CDR2 SYGVKD. The CDR3 region has the DNA TGTGCCATCAGTGAGGAGGCTGAGGGCGAGCAGTACTTC. It yields the protein CAISEEAEGEQYF.

The CDR3 loop reads CASSQGSNEQFF. CDR3 DNA sequence: TGTGCCAGCAGCCAAGGGAGCAATGAGCAGTTCTTC. The chain employs TRBV7-9 and TRBJ2-1; a possible D gene is TRBD2 (5 bases). CDR3 length: 12 amino acids. CDR1 is SEHNR and CDR2 is FQNEAQ in the germline V gene (reference sequence). V lost 5 bases and J 6 bases, leaving 8 bases between the germline ends.

V usage is TRBV30 and J usage is TRBJ1-5; D is unresolved. Trimming pared 5 bases from V and 6 bases from J, leaving 17 bases between. The CDR3 is 14 amino acids. The germline gives CDR1 GTSNPN, CDR2 SVGIG (reference sequence). In DNA form, the CDR3 reads TGTGCCTGGGGACCTTCGGGCGCGGGTCAGCCCCAGCATTTT. Its translation is CAWGPSGAGQPQHF.

This chain joins TRBV6-5 and TRBJ2-5, with TRBD1 matching over 10 bases. CDR3 length: 15 amino acids. Trimming took 2 bases from V and 5 from J; bases not matched to a gene: 5. Germline values: CDR1 MNHEY, CDR2 SVGAGI. Written as DNA, the CDR3 is TGTGCCAGCAGTTACGGACAGGGGGGGTATGAGACCCAGTACTTC. It is translated as CASSYGQGGYETQYF.

CDR3 sequence reads: CASSLGGQAYEQYF. CDR3 nucleotide sequence: TGCGCCAGCAGCTTGGGGGGACAGGCCTACGAGCAGTACTTC. The chain recombines TRBV5-1 with TRBJ2-7; 8 positions match TRBD1. The CDR3 extends over 14 amino acids. Per germline, CDR1 SGHRS and CDR2 YFSETQ. The J segment lost 2 bases and the V segment lost 0 bases, leaving 1 base of the junction unmatched. Variable domain in full (rest from reference TRBV5-1 and TRBJ2-7): KAGVTQTPRYLIKTRGQQVTLSCSPISGHRSVSWYQQTPGQGLQFLFEYFSETQRNKGNFPGRFSGRQFSNSRSEMNVSTLELGDSALYLCASSLGGQAYEQYFGPGTRLTVT.

The V call is TRBV2, the J call TRBJ1-1; 7 bases map to TRBD1. The ends lost 6 bases at V and 0 bases at J; junction bases unmatched: 7. The length of the CDR3 is 15 residues. Germline V gene lookup returns CDR1 SNHLY and CDR2 FYNNEI. The CDR3, as DNA: TGTGCCAGCAGCACCCAGGGGGTCATGAACACTGAAGCTTTCTTT. This encodes CASSTQGVMNTEAFF.

CDR3 bases: TGCAGCGTTACCCACAGGGGAAGTGGAAACACCATATATTTT. Its translation is CSVTHRGSGNTIYF. This rearrangement joins TRBV29-1 to TRBJ1-3; 7 nucleotides agree with TRBD1. In germline, CDR1 is SQVTM, CDR2 ANQGSEA. The CDR3 consists of 14 residues. Trimming removed 5 bases from V and 3 bases from J; junction bases left unmatched: 7.

This clone occurred once. V and J are TRBV4-1 and TRBJ2-3; possibly TRBD1 for D (5 bases). Trimming took off 0 bases at V and 3 bases at J, with 16 bases between the two ends. This CDR3 is built from 17 residues. Germline V gene lookup returns CDR1 MGHRA and CDR2 YSYEKL. CDR3 nucleotide sequence: TGCGCCAGCAGCCAAGATGGGGCAGGATTGAGGACAGATACGCAGTATTTT. This codes for CASSQDGAGLRTDTQYF.

With regard to this clone: Other DNA sequences from this sample encode an identical CDR3 as well. The chain has TRBV27 and TRBJ2-3; 9 bases align to TRBD1. The V gene's germline CDR1 is MNHEY and CDR2 SMNVEV (reference sequence). With V trimmed by 3 bases and J by 3 bases, 1 base remained unmatched. CDR3 length: 14 amino acids. CDR3: CASSLGTGTDTQYF. CDR3 bases: TGTGCCAGCAGTTTGGGGACAGGGACAGATACGCAGTATTTT.

This clone was seen a single time. This chain connects TRBV5-1 to TRBJ2-2; D is perhaps TRBD1 (6 bases). The CDR3 runs to 16 residues. Germline values: CDR1 SGHRS, CDR2 YFSETQ. Trimming took 4 bases from V and 1 from J, leaving 14 bases between them. The CDR3 DNA reads TGCGCCAGCAGCACCGCCGGGACACTGAACACCGGGGAGCTGTTTTTT. It yields the protein CASSTAGTLNTGELFF.

The chain uses TRBV27 and TRBJ2-7; 8 bases align to TRBD2. CDR1 is MNHEY, CDR2 SMNVEV, per germline (reference sequence). The V segment lost 8 bases and the J segment 7 bases; nucleotides outside the gene matches: 22. The CDR3 covers 17 residues. The CDR3 coding sequence is TGTGCCAGCCCGGGGGGGACTCAGAGGGACGCTTCAGCTGAGCAGTACTTC. It translates to CASPGGTQRDASAEQYF.

This clone was picked up a small number of times. V gene TRBV11-2 combines with J gene TRBJ2-7; 10 positions agree with TRBD2. V gave up 5 bases and J gave up 3 bases; unmatched junction bases: 7. In germline, CDR1 is SGHAT, CDR2 FQNNGV. The CDR3 has 15 residues. The CDR3 is CASSQRLAGIYEQYF. CDR3 nucleotide sequence: TGTGCCAGCAGCCAAAGACTAGCGGGTATCTACGAGCAGTACTTC.